The entry below gives a single T cell receptor (beta chain) sequence along with its context. The antigen is not known. The CDR3 spans 13 residues. Trimming at V came to 8 bases and at J to 1 base, leaving 3 bases not matched to a gene. Germline V CDR1 and CDR2: MNHEY, SVGAGI. The data stem from a study of shared clonotypes between healthy human individuals. Study observations and caveats: Among the subsets, naive ones generally showed larger estimated richness than memory ones.

The run depth of the assay was deep. TCRdb keeps only in-frame clones here, not all; method: immunoSEQ multiplex PCR. Of around 2,000,000 clones in the sample, 85% to 95% were seen once. The naive CD8 subset, CD45RO-negative cells positively selected for CCR7, excluded terminally differentiated effector memory CD45RA+ cells. The V and J genes are TRBV6-5 and TRBJ2-3, with 7 bases identical to TRBD1. The sequence came from a man aged 18-30 years in good health. The sample taken for sequencing was naive CD8+ T cells sorted from blood. CDR3 region: CASAGTGTDTQYF. For the CDR3, the DNA is TGTGCCAGCGCCGGGACAGGCACAGATACGCAGTATTTT.